Shown below are 20 T cell receptor beta chains from a single sample sequenced in a study of T cell clonality in common variable immunodeficiency. Some clones are missing from TCRdb's copy, which holds only in-frame ones; the method was immunoSEQ multiplex PCR. The sample is made up of 30,000 to 40,000 clones, none counted only once. Whole-study results and caveats: Common variable immunodeficiency TCR beta sequences reportedly had fewer deletions and N-nucleotide insertions.

These receptors have no identified antigens. Sequencing was performed on peripheral blood mononuclear cells. These receptor sequences come from a human donor with common variable immunodeficiency.

Within the sample, this clone is medium-sized. The read ends 3 residues before the CDR3 terminus; that terminus is restored from the germline J gene. V and J are TRBV20-1 and TRBJ1-2; 7 nucleotides line up with TRBD1. The CDR3 length is 15 residues. Germline V gene data show CDR1 as DFQATT and CDR2 as SNEGSKA (reference sequence). Trimming removed 6 bases from V and 4 bases from J; junction bases left unmatched: 14. CDR3 bases read: TGCAGTGCCATCACCCAAGCCCGGGACAGCTATGGC. This encodes CSAITQARDSYG. The CDR3 reads in full as CSAITQARDSYGYTF.

This clone has a count of ten or more. Coverage ceases 3 residues before the CDR3 finishes, and the germline J gene fills in the end. The rearrangement links TRBV11-1 to TRBJ2-3, with TRBD1 matching over 8 bases. Trimming removed 6 bases from V and 6 bases from J; junction bases left unmatched: 5. The CDR3 is made up of 13 amino acids. Germline lookup yields CDR1 SGHAT and CDR2 FQDESV (reference sequence). CDR3 sequence: CASSQTGGDTQYF. The CDR3 DNA, read in part, is TGTGCCAGCAGTCAAACAGGGGGGGATACG.

Remarks on this clone: The read stops 3 residues short of the end of the CDR3; the missing end is completed from the germline J gene. The chain links TRBV7-9 to TRBJ2-7, with 7 bases matching TRBD1. CDR3 length: 15 residues. Germline-derived CDR1 and CDR2 are SEHNR and FQNEAQ (reference sequence). V dropped 5 bases and J dropped 0; count of bases not matched to a gene: 7. The CDR3 region is CASSDAGTASYEQYF. CDR3 bases read: TGTGCCAGCAGCGACGCCGGGACAGCCTCCTACGAG.

This clone was seen ten or more times. The CDR3 end falls 3 residues outside the read, so it is completed with the germline J gene. The chain has TRBV19 and TRBJ2-5, with D tentatively TRBD1 or TRBD2 (5 bases each). From germline, CDR1 is LNHDA and CDR2 SQIVND (reference sequence). The CDR3 runs 12 residues. V gave up 6 bases and J gave up 4 bases, with 9 bases separating them. The chain's CDR3 is CASRRGSETQYF. CDR3 DNA, as far as it was read: TGTGCCAGTAGGAGGGGTTCAGAGACC.

This clone was recorded at least ten times. The covered CDR3 bases are TGTGCCAGTAGTTCGCCCGGGACTAGCGGGAGATATGAG. Protein: CASSSPGTSGRYE. The whole CDR3 protein is CASSSPGTSGRYEQFF. The chain is built from TRBV19 and TRBJ2-1; TRBD2 matches at 14 bases. The CDR3 end lies 3 residues beyond the end of the read and is filled in from the germline J gene. CDR1 and CDR2 (germline): LNHDA, SQIVND (reference sequence). J lost 8 bases, V lost 5 bases, and 8 bases had no gene match. The CDR3 sequence is 16 residues long.

As to this clone: Coverage ceases 3 residues before the CDR3 finishes, and the germline J gene fills in the end. The chain uses TRBV6-1 and TRBJ2-5; possible D gene TRBD1, 5 bases. Germline CDR1 is MNHNS and CDR2 is SASEGT. This CDR3 has 14 residues. V lost 1 base and J 3 bases, leaving 9 bases between the germline ends. The CDR3 protein is CASSEGQRKETQYF. CDR3 DNA (partial): TGTGCCAGCAGTGAAGGACAGAGAAAAGAGACC.

This clone was counted a few times. From the germline J gene comes the end of the CDR3, since the read stops 3 residues before it. This rearrangement joins TRBV6-2 or TRBV6-3 to TRBJ1-5, with D perhaps matching TRBD1 (6 bases). CDR3 length: 15 amino acids. V shed 4 bases and J shed 8 bases, with 18 bases lying between them. Germline values: CDR1 MNHEY, CDR2 SVGEGT. CDR3 DNA, as far as it was read: TGTGCCAGCAGTTTAATTGCAGGGGCTGTAGAGCCC. Encoded protein: CASSLIAGAVEP. The full CDR3 protein reads CASSLIAGAVEPQHF.

This clone was detected many times. The read halts 3 residues ahead of the CDR3 end, with the missing end drawn from the germline J gene. The genes are TRBV30 and TRBJ1-4; 9 nucleotides align to TRBD1. Looked up from germline, CDR1 is GTSNPN and CDR2 is SVGIG (reference sequence). Losses at the gene ends were 2 bases for V and 9 bases for J; bases not matched to a gene: 7. CDR3 size: 14 residues. The sequenced CDR3 bases are TGTGCCTGGAGTTCCGGGACAGGGTTTCAAAAA. Protein sequence: CAWSSGTGFQK. Given in full, the CDR3 is CAWSSGTGFQKLFF.

This clone showed up just a few times. The read stops 3 residues short of the end of the CDR3; the missing end is completed from the germline J gene. The chain uses TRBV13 and TRBJ2-7; 12 nucleotides match TRBD2. Trimming cost V 5 bases and J 4 bases; bases outside gene matches: 6. Germline V gene data show CDR1 as PRHDT and CDR2 as FYEKMQ (reference sequence). The CDR3 is made up of 15 amino acids. CDR3 bases read: TGTGCCAGCAGCCCGCCAGGACTAGCGGGGTACGAG. The encoded protein is CASSPPGLAGYE. The whole CDR3 protein reads CASSPPGLAGYEQYF.

This clone has ten or more counts. Partial CDR3 DNA: TGTGCCAGCTCACCGCTAGCGGATAGCACAGATACG. It specifies CASSPLADSTDT. The full-length CDR3 reads as CASSPLADSTDTQYF. The chain joins TRBV18 to TRBJ2-3; 7 bases align to TRBD2. The CDR3 goes on 3 residues after the read ends, and that part is filled in from the germline J gene. Germline lookup yields CDR1 KGHSH and CDR2 LQKENI. The trim removed 3 bases at V and 0 bases at J, leaving 3 bases unmatched. The CDR3 runs to 15 residues.

This clone was found many times. The read comes to an end 3 residues before the CDR3 does, leaving the germline J gene to fill in the end. The chain combines TRBV5-6 with TRBJ2-5; 11 bases match TRBD1. Germline assignment: CDR1 SGHDT and CDR2 YYEEEE. The CDR3 runs to 15 residues. With V trimmed by 4 bases and J by 5 bases, 7 bases remained unmatched. The CDR3: CASSRSGTGGETQYF. The DNA read from the CDR3 is TGTGCCAGCAGCCGGTCAGGGACAGGGGGGGAGACC.

This clone was detected many times. Coverage ceases 3 residues before the CDR3 finishes, and the germline J gene fills in the end. The chain has TRBV7-3 and TRBJ2-5; tentatively, D is TRBD2 (5 bases). The length of the CDR3 is 15 residues. The V end was cut by 6 bases, the J end by 1 base, with 15 bases between. CDR1 SGHTA and CDR2 FQGTGA come from the germline V gene. This CDR3 reads CASRAQRSVQETQYF. The DNA read from the CDR3 is TGTGCCAGCAGGGCGCAGCGGAGCGTCCAAGAGACC.

To note about this clone: From the germline J gene comes the end of the CDR3, since the read stops 3 residues before it. The rearrangement joins TRBV6-2 or TRBV6-3 to TRBJ2-7; perhaps TRBD1 as D (6 bases). Germline CDR1 is MNHEY and CDR2 is SVGEGT. This CDR3 is 14 amino acids long. Trimming took off 7 bases at V and 2 bases at J, with 15 bases between the two ends. CDR3 DNA, as far as it was read: TGTGCCAGCAATCGGGACATAAGCCCCTACGAG. Translated, it gives CASNRDISPYE. In full, the CDR3 reads CASNRDISPYEQYF.

There are a few counts of this clone. The sequence runs out 3 residues before the end of the CDR3; the remainder is reconstructed from the germline J gene. The rearrangement links TRBV7-9 to TRBJ2-5, with a tentative D call TRBD2 (5 bases). The germline CDR1 and CDR2 sequences are SEHNR and FQNEAQ (reference sequence). V lost 6 bases, J lost 1 base, and 15 bases lay in between. This CDR3 is built from 15 residues. The sequenced part of the CDR3 DNA is TGTGCCAGCAGGGCGCAGCGGAGCGTCCAAGAGACC. This translates into CASRAQRSVQET. The full-length CDR3 reads as CASRAQRSVQETQYF.

This clone came up many times. Read coverage stops 3 residues before the CDR3 terminus; the germline J gene supplies the remainder. V gene TRBV19 combines with J gene TRBJ2-6; D is unresolved. V was shortened by 3 bases and J by 1 base, with 4 bases between the two germline ends. The V gene's germline CDR1 is LNHDA and CDR2 SQIVND (reference sequence). CDR3 length: 14 amino acids. Incomplete CDR3 DNA: TGTGCCAGTAGTATCCCATCTGGGGCCAACGTC. It is translated as CASSIPSGANV. The whole CDR3 region reads CASSIPSGANVLTF.

This clone is medium-sized (0.01 to 0.1%) within its sample. The read gets to within 3 residues of the CDR3 end, and the germline J gene fills in the rest. The chain combines TRBV5-1 with TRBJ2-3, with D unclear. Germline V CDR1 and CDR2: SGHRS, YFSETQ. V was shortened by 4 bases and J by 2 bases, with 11 bases between the two germline ends. The length of the CDR3 is 14 residues. The CDR3 spells CASSPNQYTDTQYF. Incomplete CDR3 DNA: TGCGCCAGCAGCCCAAACCAGTACACAGATACG.

This clone came up a few times. Coverage ceases 3 residues before the CDR3 finishes, and the germline J gene fills in the end. The V call is TRBV11-1, the J call TRBJ2-2, with no clear D. The CDR3 consists of 13 residues. Germline lookup yields CDR1 SGHAT and CDR2 FQDESV (reference sequence). Deletions cut 8 bases from V and 4 bases from J, with 11 bases between. The CDR3 DNA, read in part, is TGTGCCAGCGACCAGCGCGGCACCGGGGAG. It codes for CASDQRGTGE. The CDR3, in full, reads CASDQRGTGELFF.

This clone was counted a few times. The read falls 3 residues short of the CDR3 end, and the missing part is taken from the germline J gene. The chain is built from TRBV18 and TRBJ2-5, with 7 bases fitting TRBD2. CDR3 length: 15 amino acids. Germline assignment: CDR1 KGHSH and CDR2 LQKENI. V gave up 3 bases and J gave up 6 bases; unmatched junction bases: 10. The sequenced part of the CDR3 DNA is TGTGCCAGCTCACCCTCCATCGGAGGGACTAAGACC. It is translated as CASSPSIGGTKT. The complete CDR3 sequence is CASSPSIGGTKTQYF.

This clone was observed a handful of times. The read gets to within 3 residues of the CDR3 end, and the germline J gene fills in the rest. The chain couples TRBV30 to TRBJ2-7; 11 bases are shared with TRBD2. CDR1 GTSNPN and CDR2 SVGIG come from the germline V gene (reference sequence). CDR3 length: 12 residues. V gave up 3 bases and J gave up 6 bases; unmatched junction bases: 1. The CDR3 bases that were read are TGTGCCTGGAGCGGGACTAGCGGCGAG. Translation gives CAWSGTSGE. In full, the CDR3 reads CAWSGTSGEQYF.

This clone has at least ten counts. With the read ending 3 residues before the CDR3 end, the germline J gene is used to fill in that end. The chain carries TRBV7-6 and TRBJ2-3; 9 bases are shared with TRBD1. The germline gives CDR1 SGHVS, CDR2 FNYEAQ. This CDR3 has 15 residues. The ends lost 5 bases at V and 0 bases at J; junction bases unmatched: 3. The sequenced CDR3 bases are TGTGCCAGCAGCACACAGGGGGCGAGCACAGATACG. Translating gives CASSTQGASTDT. The whole CDR3 reads CASSTQGASTDTQYF.